These T cell receptor beta chains were read from a single sample in a study of cytomegalovirus exposure and HLA in healthy donors. Sequencing used immunoSEQ multiplex PCR; TCRdb keeps in-frame clones, though not all of them. The table lists some 170,000 clones, 87% of them singletons. Sequencing input: PBMCs. These receptors were taken from a woman aged 25 to 39 in good health and CMV-seronegative. The CDR3 runs from the conserved cysteine through the conserved F or W. Fields, in order: V gene, J gene, D gene, clone size, CDR3 protein, CDR3 DNA. D genes are given only for firm matches. Clone size is stated in some rows and not others, as once, few, many or a class when expanded.

TRBV5-1,TRBJ2-7,TRBD2,.,CASSYESTRLAASYEQYF,TGCGCCAGCAGCTATGAGTCTACCCGACTAGCGGCTTCCTACGAGCAGTACTTC
TRBV7-2,TRBJ1-5,.,.,CASSLGPGGYLNQPQHF,TGTGCCAGCAGCTTAGGGCCCGGGGGATATTTGAATCAGCCCCAGCATTTT
TRBV20-1,TRBJ2-3,.,.,CSAREDTQYF,TGCAGTGCTCGGGAAGATACGCAGTATTTT
TRBV30,TRBJ2-1,TRBD2,.,CAWSVPGLAYNEQFF,TGTGCCTGGAGTGTACCGGGACTAGCCTACAATGAGCAGTTCTTC
TRBV28,TRBJ2-1,TRBD2,.,CASTRLAGVVEQFF,TGTGCCAGCACCCGACTGGCGGGAGTGGTTGAGCAGTTCTTC
TRBV5-1,TRBJ2-1,.,.,CASSSERSSYNEQFF,TGCGCCAGCAGTTCGGAGAGGAGCTCCTACAATGAGCAGTTCTTC
TRBV5-4,TRBJ2-3,TRBD2,.,CASSLAGGSPDTQYF,TGTGCCAGCAGCTTGGCGGGAGGTAGCCCAGATACGCAGTATTTT
TRBV18,TRBJ2-7,TRBD2,.,CASSPGGVPYEQYF,TGTGCCAGCTCCCCGGGGGGGGTCCCCTACGAGCAGTACTTC
TRBV11-3,TRBJ2-7,TRBD1,.,CASSSGTGAGYEQYF,TGTGCCAGCAGCTCAGGGACAGGGGCTGGCTACGAGCAGTACTTC
TRBV7-6,TRBJ2-1,.,.,CASSSASGSSYNEQFF,TGTGCCAGCAGCTCTGCGAGCGGAAGCTCCTACAATGAGCAGTTCTTC
TRBV5-1,TRBJ1-2,TRBD1,few,CASSFGQAAGYGYTF,TGCGCCAGCAGCTTCGGACAGGCCGCGGGCTATGGCTACACCTTC
TRBV7-9,TRBJ2-7,.,.,CASAARKAGAYEQYF,TGTGCCAGCGCCGCCCGGAAGGCCGGGGCCTACGAGCAGTACTTC
TRBV10-1,TRBJ2-5,TRBD2,.,CASSESPPGLAGGRETQYF,TGCGCCAGCAGTGAGTCACCGCCCGGACTAGCGGGAGGGCGGGAGACCCAGTACTTC
TRBV10-3,TRBJ1-6,TRBD1,.,CAISPQDRVGSPLHF,TGTGCCATCAGCCCCCAAGACAGGGTGGGTTCACCCCTCCACTTT
TRBV7-8,TRBJ1-1,.,.,CASSFKNPNRVNTEAFF,TGTGCCAGCAGCTTCAAAAACCCGAACAGGGTGAACACTGAAGCTTTCTTT
TRBV11-1,TRBJ2-2,TRBD2,.,CASSLVAGGDGELFF,TGTGCCAGCAGCTTAGTGGCGGGAGGAGACGGGGAGCTGTTTTTT
TRBV28,TRBJ1-2,.,.,CASSQYRRMEGYTF,TGTGCCAGCAGCCAATACAGGCGGATGGAGGGCTACACCTTC
TRBV18,TRBJ1-1,TRBD1,.,CASSPTGGSVAEAFF,TGTGCCAGCTCACCGACAGGGGGCTCGGTGGCTGAAGCTTTCTTT
TRBV11-2,TRBJ1-2,.,few,CASSLDPGGRSGGYTF,TGTGCCAGCAGCTTAGATCCGGGGGGGCGCTCCGGGGGCTACACCTTC
TRBV11-2,TRBJ2-7,.,.,CASSLEGGQNYEQYF,TGTGCCAGCAGCTTAGAGGGCGGGCAGAACTACGAGCAGTACTTC
TRBV5-4,TRBJ1-1,TRBD1,.,CASKGGQGNVGVYRGEAFF,TGTGCCAGCAAGGGGGGACAGGGGAATGTCGGGGTTTATCGGGGTGAAGCTTTCTTT
TRBV5-1,TRBJ1-1,.,few,CASSLDRARTEAFF,TGCGCCAGCAGCTTGGACAGGGCTCGCACTGAAGCTTTCTTT
TRBV5-1,TRBJ2-1,TRBD1,.,CASRPGTAASQQFF,TGCGCCAGCCGGCCGGGGACAGCAGCCAGCCAGCAGTTCTTC
TRBV2,TRBJ1-1,.,.,CASRTDSYEAFF,TGTGCCAGCAGGACCGACAGCTATGAAGCTTTCTTT
TRBV6-5,TRBJ2-7,.,.,CAFSSRDRGEQYF,TGTGCCTTCTCCTCCAGGGATCGAGGCGAGCAGTACTTC
TRBV19,TRBJ2-2,TRBD1,.,CASSISTGDTGELFF,TGTGCCAGTAGTATCTCGACAGGGGACACCGGGGAGCTGTTTTTT
TRBV6-1,TRBJ2-6,.,.,CASSDRCNSGANVLTF,TGTGCCAGCAGTGATAGATGCAACTCTGGGGCCAACGTCCTGACTTTC
TRBV4-3,TRBJ2-3,.,.,CASSQDGGTSLADTQYF,TGCGCCAGCAGCCAGGATGGGGGGACCTCTCTAGCAGATACGCAGTATTTT
TRBV6-5,TRBJ1-4,.,.,CASSHRENEKLFF,TGTGCCAGCAGTCACAGAGAGAATGAAAAACTGTTTTTT
TRBV27,TRBJ2-1,TRBD2,.,CASSSAGGSYNEQFF,TGTGCCAGCAGTTCAGCGGGGGGATCCTACAATGAGCAGTTCTTC
TRBV27,TRBJ1-1,.,.,CASSPGQITTEAFF,TGTGCCAGCAGTCCGGGACAAATTACGACTGAAGCTTTCTTT
TRBV27,TRBJ1-1,.,.,CASSLLGPYTEAFF,TGTGCCAGCAGTTTGCTGGGGCCCTACACTGAAGCTTTCTTT
TRBV2,TRBJ2-5,.,.,CASSMNPTEYQETQYF,TGTGCCAGCAGTATGAATCCGACAGAGTACCAAGAGACCCAGTACTTC
TRBV6-5,TRBJ2-1,.,.,CASRTGQEGAVEQFF,TGTGCCAGCAGAACCGGACAGGAGGGGGCGGTTGAGCAGTTCTTC
TRBV5-1,TRBJ2-7,.,.,CASSKTDYEQYF,TGCGCCAGCTCGAAAACTGACTACGAGCAGTACTTC
TRBV7-9,TRBJ1-1,.,.,CAAGTEAFF,TGTGCTGCGGGGACTGAAGCTTTCTTT
TRBV5-1,TRBJ2-7,TRBD2,.,CASSRAGGTYEQYF,TGCGCCAGCAGCAGAGCGGGGGGGACCTACGAGCAGTACTTC
TRBV29-1,TRBJ1-4,.,.,CSARPGTLGEKLFF,TGCAGCGCCCGACCTGGGACTCTAGGAGAAAAACTGTTTTTT
TRBV2,TRBJ1-5,.,.,CASSMTGVSNQPQHF,TGTGCCAGCAGTATGACAGGAGTAAGTAATCAGCCCCAGCATTTT
TRBV6-5,TRBJ2-7,.,.,CASSYLQDRYEQYF,TGTGCCAGCAGTTACTTGCAGGATCGCTACGAGCAGTACTTC
TRBV7-6,TRBJ2-3,TRBD2,.,CASSTRLADTQYF,TGTGCCAGCAGCACGCGACTAGCGGATACGCAGTATTTT
TRBV27,TRBJ1-5,.,.,CASSFSGLKPQHF,TGTGCCAGCAGTTTCTCGGGGTTGAAGCCCCAGCATTTT
TRBV10-1,TRBJ2-3,TRBD2,.,CASSDRGGPDTQYF,TGCGCCAGCAGTGATCGGGGGGGCCCAGATACGCAGTATTTT
TRBV30,TRBJ1-4,TRBD1,.,CAWSANRGLNEKLFF,TGTGCCTGGAGCGCGAACAGGGGGCTGAATGAAAAACTGTTTTTT
TRBV25-1,TRBJ2-1,.,.,CASRGQGWDEQFF,TGTGCCAGCAGAGGGCAGGGATGGGATGAGCAGTTCTTC
TRBV6-1,TRBJ2-2,.,.,CASSLELANTGELFF,TGTGCCAGCTCCCTTGAACTAGCCAACACCGGGGAGCTGTTTTTT
TRBV18,TRBJ2-5,.,.,CASSPTEPQETQYF,TGTGCCAGCTCACCCACAGAACCACAAGAGACCCAGTACTTC
TRBV5-4,TRBJ2-1,.,once,CASSLVGGPYNEQFF,TGTGCCAGCAGCTTGGTTGGCGGCCCCTACAATGAGCAGTTCTTC
TRBV12-5,TRBJ1-2,.,.,CASGLGQPFHGYTF,TGTGCTAGTGGTCTCGGACAGCCCTTTCATGGCTACACCTTC
TRBV7-2,TRBJ2-7,.,.,CASSLTGIDYEQYF,TGTGCCAGCAGCTTGACCGGGATTGACTACGAGCAGTACTTC
TRBV11-3,TRBJ1-2,TRBD1,.,CASSHGQGRSGYTF,TGTGCCAGCAGCCACGGACAGGGCCGTTCCGGCTACACCTTC
TRBV28,TRBJ2-3,.,.,CASSEESTDTQYF,TGTGCCAGCAGTGAGGAAAGCACAGATACGCAGTATTTT
TRBV29-1,TRBJ1-5,TRBD1,.,CSARTGDGRPQHF,TGCAGCGCACGGACAGGGGACGGTCGGCCCCAGCATTTT
TRBV5-6,TRBJ2-5,TRBD2,.,CASSPLVSGGAETQYF,TGTGCCAGCAGCCCCCTGGTTTCCGGGGGGGCCGAGACCCAGTACTTC
TRBV2,TRBJ2-3,TRBD2,.,CASTRAGGDTDTQYF,TGTGCCAGCACTAGAGCGGGAGGGGACACAGATACGCAGTATTTT